This T cell receptor beta chain was sequenced during a study of T cell clusters in autoimmune cytopenias. TRB rearrangements were amplified by touch-down multiplex PCR with mixed TRB-A/B primers. TCRdb re-called the multiplex PCR reads; every CDR3 protein appears as one record, without DNA. Recorded for this sample: 8,000 to 9,500 distinct CDR3 sequences. TRB was amplified from around 0.25 ug of peripheral blood genomic DNA per sample. This CDR3 contains 19 residues. Germline V gene data show CDR1 as MNHNS and CDR2 as SASEGT. The chain carries TRBV6-1 and TRBJ2-1; the D call from TCRdb, TRBD2, cannot be confirmed without DNA. The sample was peripheral blood. The source of this sequence is a human donor with an autoimmune cytopenia or autoimmune hepatitis (not recorded which). The CDR3 loop reads CASSPVPGLVSGSYNEQFF.